The 27 T cell receptor beta chains presented below share a single source sample, sequenced in a study of blood T cells in healthy people across ages (dated by TCRdb to between 2015 and 2017). Library construction relied on 5' RACE. The listed sequencing device is Illumina HiSeq 2500. A second PCR of about 6 to 11 cycles was performed with a sample-barcoded 5' primer and a J-beta primer mix. The public sequencing data were trimmed at Q25 with fastp and processed into clonotypes with MiXCR by TCRdb, which kept only in-frame beta chains. Identical CDR3 protein sequences are pooled into one entry, listed with their most common genes and DNA. Present in this sample are about 1.1 million distinct CDR3 sequences, about two fifths of which were seen just once. The ten top clones hold about an eighth of the sample. The sample consisted of blood. The origin of the receptors is a man between 18 and 35 years old in good health.

V and J are TRBV4-3 and TRBJ2-1; D gene ambiguous. The J call may be in error: the DNA end matches TRBJ2-7 better. CDR1 LGHNA and CDR2 YSLEER come from the germline V gene. The CDR3 length is 14 residues. This CDR3 reads CASSDAASYNEQYF. Here the CDR3 DNA reads TGCGCCAGCAGCGACGCGGCCTCCTACAATGAGCAGTACTTC.

As concerns this clonotype: At one of its ends the junction is not consistent with the germline gene, which may arise from a read error. The genes are TRBV11-1 and TRBJ2-3; tentatively, D is TRBD1 or TRBD2 (5 bases each). The CDR3 contains 16 residues. The germline V gene has CDR1 SGHAT and CDR2 FQDESV (reference sequence). CDR3 in amino acids: CASSLPLERGTDMQYF. The CDR3 nucleotides read TGTGCCAGCAGCTTACCATTAGAGAGGGGCACAGATATGCAGTATTTT. The full variable domain, rest sourced from reference TRBV11-1 and TRBJ2-3, is EAEVAQSPRYKITEKSQAVAFWCDPISGHATLYWYRQILGQGPELLVQFQDESVVDDSQLPKDRFSAERLKGVDSTLKIQPAELGDSAMYLCASSLPLERGTDMQYFGPGTRLTVL.

This clonotype has just a few counts. The chain combines TRBV7-2 with TRBJ2-1, with D possibly being TRBD1 or TRBD2 (5 bases each). The germline V and J ends were trimmed by 6 bases and 2 bases, with 11 bases remaining between them. The V gene's germline CDR1 is SGHTA and CDR2 FQGNSA. The CDR3 length is 14 residues. The CDR3 region is CASRPGQTYNEQFF. Written as DNA, the CDR3 is TGTGCCAGCAGGCCGGGGCAGACCTACAATGAGCAGTTCTTC.

Only a few counts were recorded for this clonotype. CDR3 residues: CASSSTGLISTDTQYF. For the CDR3, the DNA is TGTGCCAGCAGCTCGACAGGGTTAATCAGCACAGATACGCAGTATTTT. V gene TRBV13 combines with J gene TRBJ2-3, with 7 bases that match TRBD1. Trimming at V came to 4 bases and at J to 0 bases, leaving 7 bases not matched to a gene. CDR1 PRHDT and CDR2 FYEKMQ come from the germline V gene (reference sequence). The CDR3 runs to 16 residues.

The gene calls are TRBV4-2 and TRBJ2-1; the match to TRBD1 covers 9 bases. Germline CDR1 reads LGHNA; CDR2 reads YNFKEQ. The CDR3 consists of 15 residues. V trimming: 3 bases; J trimming: 7 bases; junction bases outside the gene matches: 7. CDR3 coding DNA: TGTGCCAGCAGCCACAGGGACAGGGCATGGAATGAGCAGTTCTTC. It encodes CASSHRDRAWNEQFF.

The rearrangement links TRBV28 to TRBJ2-3; D remains unclear. Germline CDR1 reads MDHEN; CDR2 reads SYDVKM. This CDR3 region has 13 residues. The V end lost 7 bases, the J end lost 1 base, and 9 bases lay between the germline ends. For the CDR3, the DNA is TGTGCCAGCATCAAACCGGGCACAGATACGCAGTATTTT. Protein sequence: CASIKPGTDTQYF.

The genes are TRBV15 and TRBJ2-3; unclear D gene. Germline CDR1 and CDR2: LNHNV and YYDKDF (reference sequence). Trimming pared 0 bases from V and 3 bases from J, leaving 10 bases between. This CDR3 contains 15 residues. CDR3 residues: CATSRDLGTTDTQYF. In nucleotides, the CDR3 is TGTGCCACCAGCAGAGATCTCGGTACTACAGATACGCAGTATTTT.

Ten or more counts support this clonotype. The gene calls are TRBV5-5 and TRBJ1-1; D is possibly TRBD1 (6 bases). The CDR3 covers 14 residues. V dropped 5 bases and J dropped 6 bases, with 17 bases sitting between them. Germline assignment: CDR1 SGHKS and CDR2 YYEKEE (reference sequence). The CDR3 loop is CASRTHREGPEAFF. CDR3 sequence (DNA): TGTGCCAGCAGGACGCACAGGGAGGGCCCTGAAGCTTTCTTT.

The V gene is TRBV4-3, the J gene TRBJ1-6; no clear D gene. CDR1 is LGHNA and CDR2 is YSLEER in the germline V gene. The V gene lost 0 bases and the J gene lost 8 bases, with 14 bases spanning the gap. The CDR3 length is 16 residues. This chain's CDR3 is CASSQEMYQRDSPLHF. CDR3 coding DNA: TGCGCCAGCAGCCAAGAAATGTACCAACGGGATTCACCCCTCCACTTT.

As to this clonotype: This may be a read error, as it is one base from a much larger clone. The J gene is TRBJ2-3, the V gene TRBV10-3; D perhaps matches TRBD2 (6 bases). Germline CDR1 ENHRY, CDR2 SYGVKD. This CDR3 region has 14 residues. CDR3 loop: CAISEGGATDAQYF. For the CDR3, the DNA is TGTGCCATCAGTGAGGGCGGGGCAACAGATGCGCAGTATTTT.

V is TRBV2 and J is TRBJ1-1; TRBD1 is a possible D gene (6 bases). V was shortened by 7 bases and J by 5 bases, with 14 bases between the two germline ends. This CDR3 region has 13 residues. Germline-derived CDR1 and CDR2 are SNHLY and FYNNEI. The CDR3 region has the DNA TGTGCCAGCACTGCAGGGAGGGGGACTGAAGCTTTCTTT. It is translated as CASTAGRGTEAFF. Together with reference TRBV2 and TRBJ1-1, the CDR3 gives the full variable domain: EPEVTQTPSHQVTQMGQEVILRCVPISNHLYFYWYRQILGQKVEFLVSFYNNEISEKSEIFDDQFSVERPDGSNFTLKIRSTKLEDSAMYFCASTAGRGTEAFFGQGTRLTVV.

The sample holds a few counts of this clonotype. This sequence joins TRBV24-1 and TRBJ2-3, with no clear D. Germline loops: CDR1 KGHDR, CDR2 SFDVKD. Between the trimmed V and J ends, which lost 2 bases and 0 bases, there was a span of 8 bases. The CDR3 has 15 residues. Here the CDR3 DNA reads TGTGCCACCAGTGATTCGACGGCTAGCACAGATACGCAGTATTTT. Protein sequence: CATSDSTASTDTQYF.

The chain links TRBV6-2 or TRBV6-3 to TRBJ1-2; unclear D gene. Germline CDR1 and CDR2: MNHEY and SVGEGT. This CDR3 region has 14 residues. Trimming removed 2 bases from V and 8 bases from J, with 15 bases in between. The CDR3 loop reads CASSYTLDGEGYTF. CDR3 bases: TGTGCCAGCAGTTACACCCTCGACGGCGAGGGCTACACCTTC.

The gene calls are TRBV10-3 and TRBJ2-4; 13 nucleotides agree with TRBD2. Gene TRBJ2-7 matches the end of the DNA better, so the J call may be wrong. This CDR3 contains 14 residues. Germline CDR1 is ENHRY and CDR2 is SYGVKD. In DNA, the CDR3 is TGTGCCATCAGTGTTGGGACTAGCGGGGCCGAGCAGTACTTC. The encoded protein is CAISVGTSGAEQYF.

In the case of this clonotype: A junction boundary mismatches the germline segment, possibly from a read error. The V gene is TRBV2, the J gene TRBJ2-3; 12 bases are a match to TRBD2. The CDR3 length is 19 residues. Per the germline V gene, CDR1 is SNHLY and CDR2 is FYNNEI. The CDR3 spells CASSYMTSGGTKSTGTQYF. CDR3 nucleotide sequence: TGTGCCAGCAGTTACATGACTAGCGGGGGAACAAAAAGCACAGGTACGCAGTATTTT.

In this sample, this clonotype turned up a few times. The J gene is TRBJ2-1, the V gene TRBV6-2 or TRBV6-3; D is undetermined. Between the trimmed V and J ends, which lost 6 bases and 13 bases, there was a span of 16 bases. Looked up from germline, CDR1 is MNHEY and CDR2 is SVGEGT. This CDR3 is built from 12 residues. CDR3 coding DNA: TGTGCCAGCAGCCTTGTGCCGGGTAATCAGTTCTTC. As protein: CASSLVPGNQFF.

The chain links TRBV6-5 to TRBJ2-2, with 7 bases identical to TRBD1. The CDR3 sequence is 16 residues long. Unmatched junction bases numbered 4, after V lost 0 bases and J lost 3 bases. CDR1 is MNHEY, CDR2 SVGAGI, per germline. Written as DNA, the CDR3 is TGTGCCAGCAGTTACTCGACAGGGCCCCACACCGGGGAGCTGTTTTTT. Translation: CASSYSTGPHTGELFF.

This rearrangement joins TRBV2 to TRBJ1-2; no clear D gene. The CDR3 has 13 amino acids. Germline V gives CDR1 SNHLY, CDR2 FYNNEI. V was pared by 0 bases and J by 8 bases, with 10 bases between. This chain's CDR3 is CASSEALSGGYTF. The CDR3 coding sequence is TGTGCCAGCAGTGAAGCGCTTTCGGGCGGCTACACCTTC.

This sequence joins TRBV3-1 and TRBJ2-1, with TRBD2 matching over 14 bases. This CDR3 region has 15 residues. Germline trimming cut 1 base from V and 10 bases from J; bases unmatched to any gene: 3. CDR1 LGHDT and CDR2 YNNKEL come from the germline V gene (reference sequence). The CDR3 loop reads CASSQGLAGGQEQFF. CDR3 sequence (DNA): TGTGCCAGCAGCCAAGGACTAGCGGGGGGGCAGGAGCAGTTCTTC.

This rearrangement joins TRBV9 to TRBJ1-4; no reliable D call. The V end was cut by 3 bases, the J end by 0 bases, with 6 bases between. The V gene's germline CDR1 is SGDLS and CDR2 YYNGEE. The CDR3 totals 14 residues. CDR3: CASSATSTNEKLFF. In DNA, the CDR3 is TGTGCCAGCAGCGCGACATCAACTAATGAAAAACTGTTTTTT.

The V and J genes are TRBV5-8 and TRBJ1-1; D is unresolved. V was trimmed by 4 bases and J by 0 bases, leaving 10 bases between them. Per the germline V gene, CDR1 is SGHTS and CDR2 is YDEGEE. CDR3 length equals 14 residues. CDR3 in amino acids: CASSLRVVNTEAFF. The CDR3 DNA reads as TGTGCCAGCAGCCTAAGGGTGGTGAACACTGAAGCTTTCTTT.

The chain employs TRBV19 and TRBJ1-5, with 8 bases aligning to TRBD1. The germline CDR1 and CDR2 sequences are LNHDA and SQIVND (reference sequence). J lost 3 bases, V lost 3 bases, and 4 bases had no gene match. There are 15 residues in the CDR3. The CDR3 sequence is CASSMGQADNQPQHF. The CDR3 DNA reads TGTGCCAGTAGTATGGGACAGGCGGACAATCAGCCCCAGCATTTT.

This clonotype turned up a few times. This rearrangement joins TRBV20-1 to TRBJ1-5; D gene unclear. In germline, CDR1 is DFQATT, CDR2 SNEGSKA (reference sequence). V was shortened by 3 bases and J by 5 bases, with 14 bases between the two germline ends. CDR3 length: 14 amino acids. The CDR3: CSASETPRDQPQHF. In nucleotides, the CDR3 is TGCAGTGCTAGCGAGACACCGAGAGATCAGCCCCAGCATTTT.

This clonotype came up a few times. CDR3 bases: TGTGCCAGCAGCTTGGTGGGACCCTACGAGCAGTACTTC. Translation: CASSLVGPYEQYF. The V and J genes are TRBV5-5 and TRBJ2-5; either TRBD1 or TRBD2 may supply D (5 bases each). The end of the DNA aligns better with TRBJ2-7, so the J call may be wrong. The length of the CDR3 is 13 residues. Germline V gene sequence: CDR1 SGHKS, CDR2 YYEKEE (reference sequence).

V and J are TRBV6-1 and TRBJ2-5; TRBD2 aligns across 9 bases. Looked up from germline, CDR1 is MNHNS and CDR2 is SASEGT. CDR3 size: 15 residues. V lost 1 base to trimming and J lost 1 base; unmatched junction nucleotides: 1. CDR3 residues: CASSEGTSAQETQYF. CDR3 nucleotide sequence: TGTGCCAGCAGTGAAGGGACTAGCGCCCAAGAGACCCAGTACTTC.

The chain links TRBV4-1 to TRBJ2-3; D gene uncertain. There are 14 residues in the CDR3. Germline V gene lookup returns CDR1 MGHRA and CDR2 YSYEKL. The V gene lost 5 bases and the J gene lost 9 bases, with 18 bases spanning the gap. CDR3 in amino acids: CASSVPHTVSTQYF. The CDR3 bases are TGCGCCAGCAGCGTACCCCATACCGTTTCAACGCAGTATTTT.

Concerning this clonotype: Sequence at one end of the junction differs from germline and may be a read error. The chain employs TRBV5-1 and TRBJ2-3; maybe TRBD2 (6 bases). CDR3 length equals 17 residues. The germline CDR1 and CDR2 sequences are SGHRS and YFSETQ. CDR3 DNA: TGCGCCAGCAGCTTTTCGACTAGTGCTGCGGGCACAGAGACGCAGTATTTT. Its protein is CASSFSTSAAGTETQYF.